The T cell receptor beta chain described here comes from a study of blood T cell repertoires in COVID-19. On the study more broadly: Sample material is recorded as cDNA or gDNA derived from T cells, B-cell-depleted T cells, or PBMCs.

Categorization into cohorts depended on clinical history that participants reported. Germline trimming cut 4 bases from V and 1 base from J; bases unmatched to any gene: 6. There are 17 residues in the CDR3. CDR1 is MNHNS and CDR2 is SASEGT in the germline V gene. Under the authors' procedure: Estimation of nucleated cell counts relied on the amplification of reference gene primers. Assay used: immunoSEQ multiplex PCR; TCRdb lists only in-frame clones, some missing. V and J calls and clone size are copied from that table; D and trimming were computed from the DNA. Of around 150,000 clones in the sample, roughly 80% are singletons; the top ten hold about 3.4%.

Sequencing input: PBMCs or T cells enriched from blood (not recorded which). This chain joins TRBV6-1 and TRBJ2-1, with TRBD2 matching 11 bases. The receptor's source is an older woman who had recovered from COVID-19. The chain's CDR3 is CASSVLAGGISYNEQFF. Here the CDR3 DNA reads TGTGCCAGCAGTGTGCTAGCGGGGGGCATTTCCTACAATGAGCAGTTCTTC.